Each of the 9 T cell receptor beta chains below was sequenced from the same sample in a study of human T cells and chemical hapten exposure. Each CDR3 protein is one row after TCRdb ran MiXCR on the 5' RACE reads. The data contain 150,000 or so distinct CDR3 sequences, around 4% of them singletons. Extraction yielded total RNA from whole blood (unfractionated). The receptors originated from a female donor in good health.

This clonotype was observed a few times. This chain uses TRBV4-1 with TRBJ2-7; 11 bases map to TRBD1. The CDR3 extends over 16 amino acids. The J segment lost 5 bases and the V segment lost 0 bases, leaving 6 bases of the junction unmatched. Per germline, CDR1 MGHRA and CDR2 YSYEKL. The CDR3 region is CASSQDLGTGGNEQYF. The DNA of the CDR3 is TGCGCCAGCAGCCAAGACCTCGGGACAGGGGGAAACGAGCAGTACTTC.

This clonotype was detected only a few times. The CDR3 nucleotides are TGCGCCAGCAGCACCCCCGGGACTGAAGAGACCCAGTACTTC. This codes for CASSTPGTEETQYF. The chain links TRBV5-1 to TRBJ2-5, with a possible D match to TRBD2 (6 bases). This CDR3 has 14 residues. Trimming removed 4 bases from V and 3 bases from J, with 13 bases in between. The germline V gene encodes CDR1 SGHRS and CDR2 YFSETQ.

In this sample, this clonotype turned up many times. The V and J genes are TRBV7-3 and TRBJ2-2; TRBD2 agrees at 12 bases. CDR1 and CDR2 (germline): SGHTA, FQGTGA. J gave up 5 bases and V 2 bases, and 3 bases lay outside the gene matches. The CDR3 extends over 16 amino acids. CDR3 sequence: CASSLLAGGRTGELFF. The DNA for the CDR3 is TGTGCCAGCAGCTTACTAGCGGGGGGGCGTACCGGGGAGCTGTTTTTT.

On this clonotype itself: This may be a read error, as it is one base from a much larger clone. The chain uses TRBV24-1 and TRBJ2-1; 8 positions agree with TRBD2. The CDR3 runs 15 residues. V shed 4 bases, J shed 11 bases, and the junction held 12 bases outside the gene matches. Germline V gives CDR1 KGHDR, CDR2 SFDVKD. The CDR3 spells CATSDPGRAGEKQFF. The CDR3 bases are TGTGCCACCAGTGACCCGGGACGAGCGGGGGAAAAGCAGTTCTTC.

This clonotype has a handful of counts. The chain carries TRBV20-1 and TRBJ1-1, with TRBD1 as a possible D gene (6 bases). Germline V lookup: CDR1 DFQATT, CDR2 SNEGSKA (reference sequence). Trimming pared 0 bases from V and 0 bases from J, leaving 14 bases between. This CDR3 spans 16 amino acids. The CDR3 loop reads CSARDVPDSMNTEAFF. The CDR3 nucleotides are TGCAGTGCTAGAGATGTCCCGGACAGCATGAACACTGAAGCTTTCTTT.

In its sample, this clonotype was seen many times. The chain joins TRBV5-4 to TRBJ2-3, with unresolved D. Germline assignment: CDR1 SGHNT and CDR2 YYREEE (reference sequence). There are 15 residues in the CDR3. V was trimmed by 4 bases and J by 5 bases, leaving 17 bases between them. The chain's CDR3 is CASSPQSSFRDTQYF. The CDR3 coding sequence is TGTGCCAGCAGCCCCCAGTCGAGTTTCAGAGATACGCAGTATTTT.

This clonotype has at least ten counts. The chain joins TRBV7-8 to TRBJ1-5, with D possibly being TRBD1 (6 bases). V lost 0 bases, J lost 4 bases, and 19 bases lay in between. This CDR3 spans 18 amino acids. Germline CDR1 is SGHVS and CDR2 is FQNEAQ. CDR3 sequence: CASSLAGDNQGANQPQHF. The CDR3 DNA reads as TGTGCCAGCAGCTTAGCGGGGGACAATCAAGGGGCAAATCAGCCCCAGCATTTT.

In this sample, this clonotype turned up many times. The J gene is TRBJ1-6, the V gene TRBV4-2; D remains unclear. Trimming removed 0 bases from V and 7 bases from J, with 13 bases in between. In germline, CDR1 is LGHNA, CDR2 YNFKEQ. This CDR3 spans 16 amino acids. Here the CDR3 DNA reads TGTGCCAGCAGCCAAGAAGGGCAGTTCAAAAATTCACCCCTCCACTTT. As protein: CASSQEGQFKNSPLHF.

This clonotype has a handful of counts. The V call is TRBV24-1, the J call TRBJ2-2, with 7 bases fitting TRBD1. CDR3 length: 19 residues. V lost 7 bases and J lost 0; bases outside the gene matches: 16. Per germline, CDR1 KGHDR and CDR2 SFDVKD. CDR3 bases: TGTGCCACCAGCGACCGGCGGCCCCATGGGACAGCGAACACCGGGGAGCTGTTTTTT. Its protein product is CATSDRRPHGTANTGELFF.